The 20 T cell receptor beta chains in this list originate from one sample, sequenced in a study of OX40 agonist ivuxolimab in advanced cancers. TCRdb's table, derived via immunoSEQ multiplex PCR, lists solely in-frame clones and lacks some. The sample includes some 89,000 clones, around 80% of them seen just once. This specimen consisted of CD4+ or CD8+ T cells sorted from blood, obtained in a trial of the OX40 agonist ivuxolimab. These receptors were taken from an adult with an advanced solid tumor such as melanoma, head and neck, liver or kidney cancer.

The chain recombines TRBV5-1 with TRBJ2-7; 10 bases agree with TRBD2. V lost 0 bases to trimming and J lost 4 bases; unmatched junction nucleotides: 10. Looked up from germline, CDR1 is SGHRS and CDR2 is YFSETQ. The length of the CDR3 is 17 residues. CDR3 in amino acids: CASSLVLAGAASYEQYF. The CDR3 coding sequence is TGCGCCAGCAGCTTGGTTCTAGCGGGGGCTGCGAGTTACGAGCAGTACTTC.

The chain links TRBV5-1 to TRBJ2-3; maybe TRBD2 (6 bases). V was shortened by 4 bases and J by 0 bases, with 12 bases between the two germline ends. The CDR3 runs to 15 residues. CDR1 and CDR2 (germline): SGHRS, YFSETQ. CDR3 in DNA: TGCGCCAGCAGCCTGGGACTCGATAGCACAGATACGCAGTATTTT. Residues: CASSLGLDSTDTQYF.

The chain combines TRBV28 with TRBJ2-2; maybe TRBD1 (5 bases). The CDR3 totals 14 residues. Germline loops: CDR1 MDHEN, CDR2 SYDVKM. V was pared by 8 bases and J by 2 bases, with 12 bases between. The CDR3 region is CASLSGLNTGELFF. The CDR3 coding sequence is TGTGCCAGCCTATCAGGGCTCAACACCGGGGAGCTGTTTTTT.

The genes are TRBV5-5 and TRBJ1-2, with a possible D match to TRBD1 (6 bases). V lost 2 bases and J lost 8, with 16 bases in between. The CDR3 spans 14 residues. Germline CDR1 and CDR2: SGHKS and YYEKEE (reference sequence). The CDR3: CASSLGQNHQGYTF. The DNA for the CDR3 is TGTGCCAGCAGCTTAGGACAGAATCATCAGGGCTACACCTTC.

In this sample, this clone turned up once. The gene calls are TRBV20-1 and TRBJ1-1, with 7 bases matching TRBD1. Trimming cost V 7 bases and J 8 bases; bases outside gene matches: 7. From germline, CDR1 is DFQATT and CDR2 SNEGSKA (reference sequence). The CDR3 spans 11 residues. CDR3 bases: TGCAGTGGCATGTTGGACAGGGAAGCTTTCTTT. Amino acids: CSGMLDREAFF.

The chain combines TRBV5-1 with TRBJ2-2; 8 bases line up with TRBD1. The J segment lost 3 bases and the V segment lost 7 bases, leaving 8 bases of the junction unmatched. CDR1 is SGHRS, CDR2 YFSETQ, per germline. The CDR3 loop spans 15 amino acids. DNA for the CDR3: TGCGCCAGCCGGATGGACAGGGCAGACACCGGGGAGCTGTTTTTT. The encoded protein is CASRMDRADTGELFF.

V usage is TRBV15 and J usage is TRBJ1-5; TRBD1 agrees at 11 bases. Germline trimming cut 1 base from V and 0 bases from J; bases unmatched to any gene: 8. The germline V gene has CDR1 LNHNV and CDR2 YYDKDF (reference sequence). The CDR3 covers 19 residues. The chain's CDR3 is CATSRGTGGLTDSNQPQHF. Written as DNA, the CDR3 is TGTGCCACCAGCAGAGGGACAGGGGGCTTAACCGATAGCAATCAGCCCCAGCATTTT.

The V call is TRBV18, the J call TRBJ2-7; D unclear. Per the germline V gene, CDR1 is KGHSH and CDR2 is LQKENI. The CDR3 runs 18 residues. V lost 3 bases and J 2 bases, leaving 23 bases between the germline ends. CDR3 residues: CASSPTVLPSPDAYEQYF. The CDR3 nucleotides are TGTGCCAGCTCACCCACAGTACTACCCAGCCCGGACGCCTACGAGCAGTACTTC.

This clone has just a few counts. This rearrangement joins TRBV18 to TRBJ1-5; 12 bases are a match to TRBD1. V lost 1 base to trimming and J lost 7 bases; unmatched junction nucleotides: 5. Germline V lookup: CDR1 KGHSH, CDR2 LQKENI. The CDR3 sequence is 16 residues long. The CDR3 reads CASSPQGTGGGQPQHF. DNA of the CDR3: TGTGCCAGCTCACCACAGGGGACAGGGGGCGGCCAGCCCCAGCATTTT.

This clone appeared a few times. This CDR3 reads CASSLGTSGGRNTQYF. CDR3 in DNA: TGTGCCAGCAGCTTGGGGACTAGCGGGGGGAGGAATACGCAGTATTTT. V is TRBV5-5 and J is TRBJ2-3, with 14 bases aligning to TRBD2. Trimming at V came to 0 bases and at J to 7 bases, leaving 4 bases not matched to a gene. The CDR3 length is 16 residues. Germline V gene lookup returns CDR1 SGHKS and CDR2 YYEKEE (reference sequence).

CDR3 sequence reads: CASSDGQGDTGELFF. The CDR3 nucleotides read TGTGCCAGCAGTGATGGACAGGGGGACACCGGGGAGCTGTTTTTT. The chain recombines TRBV2 with TRBJ2-2; the match to TRBD1 covers 10 bases. V lost 3 bases and J lost 3; bases outside the gene matches: 1. CDR1 and CDR2 (germline): SNHLY, FYNNEI. The CDR3 is made up of 15 amino acids.

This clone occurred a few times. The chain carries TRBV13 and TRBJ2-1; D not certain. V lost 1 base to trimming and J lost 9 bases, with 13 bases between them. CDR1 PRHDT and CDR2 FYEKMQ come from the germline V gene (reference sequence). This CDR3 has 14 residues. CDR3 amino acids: CASSLDMLAGEQFF. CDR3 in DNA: TGTGCCAGCAGCTTAGATATGTTGGCTGGTGAGCAGTTCTTC.

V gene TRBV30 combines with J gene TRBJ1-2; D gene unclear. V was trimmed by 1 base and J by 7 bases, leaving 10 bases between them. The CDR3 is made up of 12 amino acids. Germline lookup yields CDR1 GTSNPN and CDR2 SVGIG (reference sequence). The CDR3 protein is CAWSETGIGYTF. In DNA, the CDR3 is TGTGCCTGGAGTGAAACTGGGATTGGCTACACCTTC.

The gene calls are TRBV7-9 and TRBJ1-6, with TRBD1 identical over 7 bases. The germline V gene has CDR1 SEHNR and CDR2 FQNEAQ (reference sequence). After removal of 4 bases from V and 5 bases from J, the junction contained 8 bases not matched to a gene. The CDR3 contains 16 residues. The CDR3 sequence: CASSSSGQANNSPLHF. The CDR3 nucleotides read TGTGCCAGCAGCTCGTCCGGACAGGCTAATAATTCACCCCTCCACTTT.

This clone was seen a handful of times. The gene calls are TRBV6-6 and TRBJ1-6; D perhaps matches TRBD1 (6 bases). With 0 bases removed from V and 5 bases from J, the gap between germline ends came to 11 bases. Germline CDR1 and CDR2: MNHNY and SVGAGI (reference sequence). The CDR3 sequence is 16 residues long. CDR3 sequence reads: CASSYSTGGDNSPLHF. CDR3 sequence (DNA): TGTGCCAGCAGTTACTCGACCGGGGGCGATAATTCACCCCTCCACTTT.

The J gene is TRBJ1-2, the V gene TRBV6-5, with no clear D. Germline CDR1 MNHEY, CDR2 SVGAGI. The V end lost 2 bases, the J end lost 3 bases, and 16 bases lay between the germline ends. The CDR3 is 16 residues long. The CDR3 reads CASSYSPGRSDYGYTF. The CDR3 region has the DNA TGTGCCAGCAGTTACAGCCCGGGTCGATCGGACTATGGCTACACCTTC.

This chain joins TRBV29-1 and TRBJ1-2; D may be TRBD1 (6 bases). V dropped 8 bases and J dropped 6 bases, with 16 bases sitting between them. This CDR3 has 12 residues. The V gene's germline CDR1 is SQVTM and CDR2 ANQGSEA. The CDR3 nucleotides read TGCAGCCCGGAGGTGGGGGCGGATGGCTACACCTTC. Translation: CSPEVGADGYTF. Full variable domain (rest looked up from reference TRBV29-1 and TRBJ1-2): SAVISQKPSRDICQRGTSLTIQCQVDSQVTMMFWYRQQPGQSLTLIATANQGSEATYESGFVIDKFPISRPNLTFSTLTVSNMSPEDSSIYLCSPEVGADGYTFGSGTRLTVV.

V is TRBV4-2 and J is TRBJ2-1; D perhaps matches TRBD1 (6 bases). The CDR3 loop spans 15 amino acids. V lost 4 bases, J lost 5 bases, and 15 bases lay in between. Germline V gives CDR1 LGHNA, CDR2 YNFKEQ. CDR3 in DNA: TGTGCCAGCAGCCCCCGGACAGATCCGAACAATGAGCAGTTCTTC. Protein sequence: CASSPRTDPNNEQFF.

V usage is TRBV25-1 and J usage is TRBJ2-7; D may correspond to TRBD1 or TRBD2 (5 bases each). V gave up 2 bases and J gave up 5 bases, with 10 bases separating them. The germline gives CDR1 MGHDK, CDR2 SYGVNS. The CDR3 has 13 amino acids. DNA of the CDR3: TGTGCCAGCAGTGAACGAGGGGAACACGAGCAGTACTTC. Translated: CASSERGEHEQYF.

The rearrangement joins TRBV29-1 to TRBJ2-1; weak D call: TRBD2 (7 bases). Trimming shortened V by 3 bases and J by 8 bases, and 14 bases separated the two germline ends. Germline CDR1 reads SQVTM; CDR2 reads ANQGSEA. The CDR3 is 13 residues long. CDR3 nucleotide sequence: TGCAGCGTTGACCGGGGGGCGCTGTATGAGCAGTTCTTC. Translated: CSVDRGALYEQFF.